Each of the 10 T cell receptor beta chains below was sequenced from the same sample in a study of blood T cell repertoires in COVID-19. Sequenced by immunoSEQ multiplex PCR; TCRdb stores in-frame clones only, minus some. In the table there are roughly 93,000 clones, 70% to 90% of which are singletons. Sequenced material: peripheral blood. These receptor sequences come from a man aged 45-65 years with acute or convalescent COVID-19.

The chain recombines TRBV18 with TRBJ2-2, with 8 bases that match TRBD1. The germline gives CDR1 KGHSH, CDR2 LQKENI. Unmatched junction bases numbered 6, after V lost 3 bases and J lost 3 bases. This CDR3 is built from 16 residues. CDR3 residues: CASSPRQGQDTGELFF. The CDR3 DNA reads TGTGCCAGCTCACCGCGACAGGGGCAGGACACCGGGGAGCTGTTTTTT. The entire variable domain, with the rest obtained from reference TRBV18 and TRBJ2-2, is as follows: NAGVMQNPRHLVRRRGQEARLRCSPMKGHSHVYWYRQLPEEGLKFMVYLQKENIIDESGMPKERFSAEFPKEGPSILRIQQVVRGDSAAYFCASSPRQGQDTGELFFGEGSRLTVL.

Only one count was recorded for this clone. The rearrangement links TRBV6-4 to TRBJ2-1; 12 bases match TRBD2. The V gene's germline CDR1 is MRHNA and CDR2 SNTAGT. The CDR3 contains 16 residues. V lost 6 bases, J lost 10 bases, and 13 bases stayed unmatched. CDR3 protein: CASSDGSSGGAEEQFF. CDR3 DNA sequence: TGTGCCAGCAGCGACGGCTCTAGCGGGGGGGCAGAAGAGCAGTTCTTC.

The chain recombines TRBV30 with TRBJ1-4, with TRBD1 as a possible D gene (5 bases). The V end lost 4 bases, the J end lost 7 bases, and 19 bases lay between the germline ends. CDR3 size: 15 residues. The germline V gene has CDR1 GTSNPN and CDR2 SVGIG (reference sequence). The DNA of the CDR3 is TGTGCCTGGATAGAACGGAGGGGCGCGGGTGAAAAACTGTTTTTT. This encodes CAWIERRGAGEKLFF.

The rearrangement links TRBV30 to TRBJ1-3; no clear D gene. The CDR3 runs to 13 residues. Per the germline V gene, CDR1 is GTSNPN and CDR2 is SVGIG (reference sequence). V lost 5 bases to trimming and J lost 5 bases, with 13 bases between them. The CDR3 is CAWGEIGRNTIYF. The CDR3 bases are TGTGCCTGGGGAGAAATCGGGAGAAACACCATATATTTT.

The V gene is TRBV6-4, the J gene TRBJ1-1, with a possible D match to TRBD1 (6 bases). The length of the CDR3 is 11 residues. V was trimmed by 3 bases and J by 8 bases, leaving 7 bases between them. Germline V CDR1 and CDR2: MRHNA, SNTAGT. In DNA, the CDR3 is TGTGCCAGCAGTGATGGGGGCGAAGCTTTCTTT. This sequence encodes CASSDGGEAFF.

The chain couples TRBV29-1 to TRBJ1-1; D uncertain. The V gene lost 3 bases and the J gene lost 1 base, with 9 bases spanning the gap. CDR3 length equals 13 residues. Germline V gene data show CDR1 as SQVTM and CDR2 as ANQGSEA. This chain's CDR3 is CSVENGGNTEAFF. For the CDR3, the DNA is TGCAGCGTTGAGAATGGAGGGAACACTGAAGCTTTCTTT.

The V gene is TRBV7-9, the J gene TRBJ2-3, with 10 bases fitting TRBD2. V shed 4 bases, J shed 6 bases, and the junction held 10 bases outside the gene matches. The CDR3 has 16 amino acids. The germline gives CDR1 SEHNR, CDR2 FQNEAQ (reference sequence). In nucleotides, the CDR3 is TGTGCCAGCAGCTCACAGAGCGGGGGGGGACTGGATACGCAGTATTTT. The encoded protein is CASSSQSGGGLDTQYF. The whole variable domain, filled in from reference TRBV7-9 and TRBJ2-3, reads DTGVSQNPRHKITKRGQNVTFRCDPISEHNRLYWYRQTLGQGPEFLTYFQNEAQLEKSRLLSDRFSAERPKGSFSTLEIQRTEQGDSAMYLCASSSQSGGGLDTQYFGPGTRLTVL.

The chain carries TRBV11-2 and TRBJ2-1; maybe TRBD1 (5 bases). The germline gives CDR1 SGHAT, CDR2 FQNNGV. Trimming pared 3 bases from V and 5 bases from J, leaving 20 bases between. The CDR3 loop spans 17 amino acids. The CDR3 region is CASSLGTGFVSHNEQFF. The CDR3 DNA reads TGTGCCAGCAGCTTGGGTACAGGTTTTGTGTCACACAATGAGCAGTTCTTC.

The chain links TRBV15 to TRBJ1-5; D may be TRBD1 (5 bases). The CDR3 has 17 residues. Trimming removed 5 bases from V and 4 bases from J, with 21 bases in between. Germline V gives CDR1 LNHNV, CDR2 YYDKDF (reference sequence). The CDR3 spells CATSGPLGGKANQPQHF. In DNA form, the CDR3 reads TGTGCCACCAGCGGACCCTTGGGGGGGAAGGCAAATCAGCCCCAGCATTTT.

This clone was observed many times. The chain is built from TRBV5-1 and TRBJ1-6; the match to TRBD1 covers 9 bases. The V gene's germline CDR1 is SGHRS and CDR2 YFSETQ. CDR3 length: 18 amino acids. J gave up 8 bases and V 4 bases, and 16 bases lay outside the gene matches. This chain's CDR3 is CASSPGQGWVTVDSPLHF. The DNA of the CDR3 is TGCGCCAGCAGCCCGGGACAGGGATGGGTCACGGTGGATTCACCCCTCCACTTT.